This T cell receptor beta chain originates from a study of T cell responses to AZD1222 COVID-19 vaccine. Study context: Second-dose timings of about 4 or about 12 weeks were pooled. Whole-study results and caveats: Of the AZD1222 recipients, only 5 or 6 were seropositive at baseline. No repertoire was sampled before or during the peak T cell response, only after it. The sample set comprised mostly white British donors with more females, and clonal diversity was possibly underestimated.

CDR3 length: 14 amino acids. From germline, CDR1 is MNHNS and CDR2 SASEGT. With 1 base removed from V and 2 bases from J, the gap between germline ends came to 6 bases. Sequencing was performed with immunoSEQ multiplex PCR; in TCRdb, only in-frame clones are kept and a portion is missing. Of some 74,000 clones in the sample, 80% were seen once. As for this clone: Its specificity is unknown.

This clonotype was obtained from an adult in good health. This sample comprised peripheral blood, obtained on day 0 of AZD1222 vaccination. This chain links TRBV6-1 with TRBJ1-5; D ambiguous. CDR3 loop: CASSEVAGNQPQHF. CDR3 in DNA: TGTGCCAGCAGTGAAGTGGCGGGCAATCAGCCCCAGCATTTT.